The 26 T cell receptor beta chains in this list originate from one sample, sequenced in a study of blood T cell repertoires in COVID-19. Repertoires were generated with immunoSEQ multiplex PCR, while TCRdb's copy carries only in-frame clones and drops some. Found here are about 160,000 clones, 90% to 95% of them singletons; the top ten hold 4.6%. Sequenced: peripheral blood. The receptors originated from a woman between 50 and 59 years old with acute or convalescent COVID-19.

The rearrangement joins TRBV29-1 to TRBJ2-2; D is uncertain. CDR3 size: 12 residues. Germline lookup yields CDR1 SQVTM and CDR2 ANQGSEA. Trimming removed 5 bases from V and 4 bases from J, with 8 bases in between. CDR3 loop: CSVPDITGELFF. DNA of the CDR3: TGCAGCGTTCCCGACATCACCGGGGAGCTGTTTTTT.

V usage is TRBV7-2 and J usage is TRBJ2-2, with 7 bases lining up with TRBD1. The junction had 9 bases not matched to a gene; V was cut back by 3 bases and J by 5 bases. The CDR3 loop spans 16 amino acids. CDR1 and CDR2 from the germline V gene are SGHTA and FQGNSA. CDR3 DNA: TGTGCCAGCAGCTTGACAGGGATAGGAGATACCGGGGAGCTGTTTTTT. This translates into CASSLTGIGDTGELFF.

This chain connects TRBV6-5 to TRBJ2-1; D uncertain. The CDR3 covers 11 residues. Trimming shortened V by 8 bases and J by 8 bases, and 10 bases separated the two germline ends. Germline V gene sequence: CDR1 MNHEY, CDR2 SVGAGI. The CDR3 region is CASSTGYEQFF. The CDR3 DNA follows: TGTGCCAGCTCTACGGGTTATGAGCAGTTCTTC.

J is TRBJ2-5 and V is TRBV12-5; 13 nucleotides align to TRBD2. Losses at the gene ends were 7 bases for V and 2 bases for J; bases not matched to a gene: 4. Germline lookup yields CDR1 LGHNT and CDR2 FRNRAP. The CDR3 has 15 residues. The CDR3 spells CASASGLAGQETQYF. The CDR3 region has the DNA TGTGCTAGTGCATCGGGACTAGCGGGGCAAGAGACCCAGTACTTC.

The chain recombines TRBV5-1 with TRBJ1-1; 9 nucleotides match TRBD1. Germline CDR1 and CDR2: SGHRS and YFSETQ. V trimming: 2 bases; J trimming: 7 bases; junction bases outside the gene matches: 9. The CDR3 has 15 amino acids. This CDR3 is CASSLSGTGRSEAFF. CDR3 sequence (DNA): TGCGCCAGCAGCTTATCCGGGACAGGGAGGAGTGAAGCTTTCTTT.

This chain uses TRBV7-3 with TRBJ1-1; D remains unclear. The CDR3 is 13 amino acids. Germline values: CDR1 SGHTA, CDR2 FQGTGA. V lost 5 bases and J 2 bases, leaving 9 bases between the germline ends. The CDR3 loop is CASSMTTNTEAFF. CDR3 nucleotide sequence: TGTGCCAGCAGCATGACAACTAACACTGAAGCTTTCTTT.

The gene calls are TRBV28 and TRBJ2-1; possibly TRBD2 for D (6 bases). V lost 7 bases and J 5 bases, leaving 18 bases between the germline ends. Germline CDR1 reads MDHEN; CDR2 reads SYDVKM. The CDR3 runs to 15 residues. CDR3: CASIPWGRYDNEQFF. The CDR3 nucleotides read TGTGCCAGCATCCCTTGGGGGAGGTATGACAATGAGCAGTTCTTC.

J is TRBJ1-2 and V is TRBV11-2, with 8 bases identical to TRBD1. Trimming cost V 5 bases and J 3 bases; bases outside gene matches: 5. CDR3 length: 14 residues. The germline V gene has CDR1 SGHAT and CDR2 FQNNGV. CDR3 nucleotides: TGTGCCAGCAGCACGGACAGGGATTACTATGGCTACACCTTC. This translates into CASSTDRDYYGYTF. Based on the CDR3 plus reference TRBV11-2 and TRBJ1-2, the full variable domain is EAGVAQSPRYKIIEKRQSVAFWCNPISGHATLYWYQQILGQGPKLLIQFQNNGVVDDSQLPKDRFSAERLKGVDSTLKIQPAKLEDSAVYLCASSTDRDYYGYTFGSGTRLTVV.

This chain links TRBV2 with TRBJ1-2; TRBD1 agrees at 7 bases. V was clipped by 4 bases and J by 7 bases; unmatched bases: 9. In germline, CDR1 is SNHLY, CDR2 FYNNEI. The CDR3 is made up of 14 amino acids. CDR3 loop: CASSGRQGTAGYTF. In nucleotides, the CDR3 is TGTGCCAGCAGTGGGCGACAGGGAACGGCTGGCTACACCTTC.

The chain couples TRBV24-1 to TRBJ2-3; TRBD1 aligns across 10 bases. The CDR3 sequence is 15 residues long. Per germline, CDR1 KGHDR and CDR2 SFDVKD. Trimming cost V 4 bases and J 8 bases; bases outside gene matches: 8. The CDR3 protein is CATSDPQTGGITQYF. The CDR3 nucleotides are TGTGCCACCAGTGACCCCCAGACAGGGGGCATTACGCAGTATTTT.

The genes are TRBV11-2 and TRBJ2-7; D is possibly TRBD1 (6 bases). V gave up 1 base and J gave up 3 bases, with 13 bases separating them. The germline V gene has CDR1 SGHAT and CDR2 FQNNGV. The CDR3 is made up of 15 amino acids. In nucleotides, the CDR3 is TGTGCCAGCAGCTTAGGACAGGTCACCAACTACGAGCAGTACTTC. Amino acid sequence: CASSLGQVTNYEQYF. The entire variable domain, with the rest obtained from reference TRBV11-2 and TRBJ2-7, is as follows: EAGVAQSPRYKIIEKRQSVAFWCNPISGHATLYWYQQILGQGPKLLIQFQNNGVVDDSQLPKDRFSAERLKGVDSTLKIQPAKLEDSAVYLCASSLGQVTNYEQYFGPGTRLTVT.

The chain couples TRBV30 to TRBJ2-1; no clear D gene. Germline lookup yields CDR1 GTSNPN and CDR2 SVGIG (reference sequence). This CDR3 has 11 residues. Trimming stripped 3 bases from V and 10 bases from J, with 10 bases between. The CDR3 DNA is TGTGCCTGGAGGGCAATCAGGGAGCAGTTCTTC. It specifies CAWRAIREQFF.

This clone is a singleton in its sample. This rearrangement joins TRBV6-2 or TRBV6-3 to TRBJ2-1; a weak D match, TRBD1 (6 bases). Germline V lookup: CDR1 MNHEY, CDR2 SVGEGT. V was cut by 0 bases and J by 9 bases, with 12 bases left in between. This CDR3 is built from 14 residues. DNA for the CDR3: TGTGCCAGCAGTTACTCTGGCGGCAGGGGTGAGCAGTTCTTC. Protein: CASSYSGGRGEQFF.

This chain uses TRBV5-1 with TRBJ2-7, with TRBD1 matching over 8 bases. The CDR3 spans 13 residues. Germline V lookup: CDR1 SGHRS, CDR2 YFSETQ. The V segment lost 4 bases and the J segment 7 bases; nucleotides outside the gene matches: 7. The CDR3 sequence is CASSPDRAGEQYF. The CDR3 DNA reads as TGCGCCAGCAGCCCGGACAGGGCGGGGGAGCAGTACTTC.

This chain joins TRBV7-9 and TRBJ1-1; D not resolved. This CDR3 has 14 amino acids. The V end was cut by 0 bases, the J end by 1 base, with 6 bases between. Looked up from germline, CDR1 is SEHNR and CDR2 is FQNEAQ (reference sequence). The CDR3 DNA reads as TGTGCCAGCAGCTTAGCTGGAGGGAACACTGAAGCTTTCTTT. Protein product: CASSLAGGNTEAFF.

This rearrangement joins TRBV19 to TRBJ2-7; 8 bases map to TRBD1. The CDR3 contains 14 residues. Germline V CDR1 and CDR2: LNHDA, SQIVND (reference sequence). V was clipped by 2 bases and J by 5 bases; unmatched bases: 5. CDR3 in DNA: TGTGCCAGTAGTATACGACAGGGGATCAACGAGCAGTACTTC. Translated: CASSIRQGINEQYF. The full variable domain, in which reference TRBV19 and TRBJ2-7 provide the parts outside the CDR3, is DGGITQSPKYLFRKEGQNVTLSCEQNLNHDAMYWYRQDPGQGLRLIYYSQIVNDFQKGDIAEGYSVSREKKESFPLTVTSAQKNPTAFYLCASSIRQGINEQYFGPGTRLTVT.

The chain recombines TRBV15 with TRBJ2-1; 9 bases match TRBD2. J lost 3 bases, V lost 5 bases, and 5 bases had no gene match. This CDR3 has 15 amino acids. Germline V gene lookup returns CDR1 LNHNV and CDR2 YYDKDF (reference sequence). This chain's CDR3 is CATSGGTSSYNEQFF. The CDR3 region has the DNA TGTGCCACCAGCGGGGGGACTAGCAGCTACAATGAGCAGTTCTTC.

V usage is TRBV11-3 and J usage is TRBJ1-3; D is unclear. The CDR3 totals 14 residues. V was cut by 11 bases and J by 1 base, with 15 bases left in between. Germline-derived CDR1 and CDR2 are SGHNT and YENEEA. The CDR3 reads CAVKGVPSGNTIYF. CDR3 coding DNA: TGTGCCGTAAAAGGAGTACCTTCTGGAAACACCATATATTTT.

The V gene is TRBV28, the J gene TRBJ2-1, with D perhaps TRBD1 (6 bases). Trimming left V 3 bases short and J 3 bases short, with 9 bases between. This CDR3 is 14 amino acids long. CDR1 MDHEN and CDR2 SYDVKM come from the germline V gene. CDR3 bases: TGTGCCAGCAGTTTTGGGGGCGGCTACAATGAGCAGTTCTTC. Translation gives CASSFGGGYNEQFF.

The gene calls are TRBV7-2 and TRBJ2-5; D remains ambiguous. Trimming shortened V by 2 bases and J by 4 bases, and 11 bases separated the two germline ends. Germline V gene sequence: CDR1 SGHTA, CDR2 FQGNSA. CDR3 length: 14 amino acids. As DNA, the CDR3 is TGTGCCAGCAGCTTACGGAGCAGTTCAGAGACCCAGTACTTC. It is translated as CASSLRSSSETQYF.

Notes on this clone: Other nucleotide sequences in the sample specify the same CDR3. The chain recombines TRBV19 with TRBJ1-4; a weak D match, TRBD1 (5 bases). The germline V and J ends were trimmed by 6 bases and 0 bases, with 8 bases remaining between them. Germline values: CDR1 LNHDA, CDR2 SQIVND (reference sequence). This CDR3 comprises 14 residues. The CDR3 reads CASSPTATNEKLFF. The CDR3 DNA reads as TGTGCCAGTAGCCCGACAGCAACTAATGAAAAACTGTTTTTT.

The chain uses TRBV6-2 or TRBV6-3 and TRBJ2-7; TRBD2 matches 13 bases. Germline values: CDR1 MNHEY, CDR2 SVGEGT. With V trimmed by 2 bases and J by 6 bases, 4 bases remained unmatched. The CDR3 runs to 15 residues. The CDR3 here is CASSYARTSGSEQYF. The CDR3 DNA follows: TGTGCCAGCAGTTACGCTCGGACTAGCGGGAGCGAGCAGTACTTC.

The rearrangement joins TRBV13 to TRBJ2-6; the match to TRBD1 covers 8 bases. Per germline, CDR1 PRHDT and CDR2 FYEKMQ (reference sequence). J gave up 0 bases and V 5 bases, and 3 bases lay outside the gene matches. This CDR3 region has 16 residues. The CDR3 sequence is CASSVDRVSGANVLTF. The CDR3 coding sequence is TGTGCCAGCAGCGTGGACAGGGTCTCTGGGGCCAACGTCCTGACTTTC.

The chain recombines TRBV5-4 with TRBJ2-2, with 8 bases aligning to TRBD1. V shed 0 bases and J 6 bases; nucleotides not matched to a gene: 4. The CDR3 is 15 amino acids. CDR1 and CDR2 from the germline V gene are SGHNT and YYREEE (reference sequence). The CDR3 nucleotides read TGTGCCAGCAGCTTGGGTCAGGGGGCGTCCGGGGAGCTGTTTTTT. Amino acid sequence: CASSLGQGASGELFF.

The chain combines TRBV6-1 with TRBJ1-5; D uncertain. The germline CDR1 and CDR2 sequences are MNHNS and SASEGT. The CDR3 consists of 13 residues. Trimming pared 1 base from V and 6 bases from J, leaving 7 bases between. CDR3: CASSEERVQPQHF. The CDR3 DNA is TGTGCCAGCAGTGAAGAGAGGGTTCAGCCCCAGCATTTT.

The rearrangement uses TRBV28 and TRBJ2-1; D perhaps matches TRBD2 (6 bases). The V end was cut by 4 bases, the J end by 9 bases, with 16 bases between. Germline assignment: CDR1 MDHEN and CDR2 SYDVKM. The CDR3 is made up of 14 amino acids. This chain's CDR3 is CASSWGTLGGEQFF. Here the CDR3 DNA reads TGTGCCAGCAGTTGGGGCACTTTGGGAGGTGAGCAGTTCTTC. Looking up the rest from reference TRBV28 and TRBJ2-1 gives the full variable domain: DVKVTQSSRYLVKRTGEKVFLECVQDMDHENMFWYRQDPGLGLRLIYFSYDVKMKEKGDIPEGYSVSREKKERFSLILESASTNQTSMYLCASSWGTLGGEQFFGPGTRLTVL.